This T cell receptor beta chain was documented in a study of blood T cell repertoires in COVID-19. Study in general: From T cells, B-cell-depleted T cells, or PBMCs came the material, which was cDNA or gDNA.

V dropped 8 bases and J dropped 2 bases, with 16 bases sitting between them. This CDR3 is 14 amino acids long. CDR1 is MNHEY, CDR2 SVGAGI, per germline. Sequencing used immunoSEQ multiplex PCR; TCRdb keeps in-frame clones, though not all of them. In the table there are 200,000 to 250,000 clones, more than 80% of which are singletons. The J gene is TRBJ2-7, the V gene TRBV6-5; tentative D call: TRBD2 (7 bases). This clonotype was sampled from an elderly woman with COVID-19, enrolled during active disease. The sample taken for sequencing was peripheral blood. CDR3 DNA sequence: TGTGCCAGCGGGAGGGGGGGAGGTACCTACGAGCAGTACTTC. Encoded protein: CASGRGGGTYEQYF.